Shown below are 8 T cell receptor beta chains from a single sample sequenced in a study of blood T cell repertoires in COVID-19. Only in-frame clones appear in the TCRdb table, and some are missing; sequencing was by immunoSEQ multiplex PCR. The repertoire holds about 210,000 clones, with about 87% as singletons. The sample was peripheral blood. The receptors come from a man between 65 and 79 years old with acute or convalescent COVID-19.

J is TRBJ1-2 and V is TRBV11-2; no definite D call. The V end was cut by 5 bases, the J end by 2 bases, with 15 bases between. The CDR3 sequence is 15 residues long. CDR1 and CDR2 (germline): SGHAT, FQNNGV. The CDR3, as DNA: TGTGCCAGCAGCCTAGCCTCGACGGGAAACTATGGCTACACCTTC. This translates into CASSLASTGNYGYTF.

The J gene is TRBJ1-2, the V gene TRBV27, with 10 bases fitting TRBD1. The junction had 4 bases not matched to a gene; V was cut back by 8 bases and J by 4 bases. The CDR3 sequence is 13 residues long. CDR1 MNHEY and CDR2 SMNVEV come from the germline V gene (reference sequence). This chain's CDR3 is CASADRGRYGYTF. The CDR3 region has the DNA TGTGCCAGCGCCGACAGGGGGCGCTATGGCTACACCTTC.

This chain joins TRBV5-1 and TRBJ2-5; a possible D gene is TRBD1 (5 bases). The V and J ends lost 1 base and 3 bases respectively, with 7 bases between them. The CDR3 covers 13 residues. Germline V gives CDR1 SGHRS, CDR2 YFSETQ. The CDR3 sequence: CASSLTREETQYF. CDR3 DNA sequence: TGCGCCAGCAGCTTGACCAGGGAAGAGACCCAGTACTTC.

The chain couples TRBV27 to TRBJ1-1, with TRBD1 matching 8 bases. Trimming removed 5 bases from V and 1 base from J; junction bases left unmatched: 3. CDR1 and CDR2 (germline): MNHEY, SMNVEV (reference sequence). The CDR3 sequence is 14 residues long. The chain's CDR3 is CASSRRGPNTEAFF. In DNA, the CDR3 is TGTGCCAGCAGTCGCAGGGGGCCGAACACTGAAGCTTTCTTT.

This clone has a handful of counts. The chain joins TRBV11-3 to TRBJ2-2; 8 nucleotides line up with TRBD2. CDR3 size: 15 residues. J gave up 6 bases and V 0 bases, and 3 bases lay outside the gene matches. CDR1 SGHNT and CDR2 YENEEA come from the germline V gene. CDR3 region: CASSLDGRAAGELFF. CDR3 bases: TGTGCCAGCAGCTTAGACGGGAGGGCCGCCGGGGAGCTGTTTTTT. Full variable domain (remainder filled in from reference TRBV11-3 and TRBJ2-2): EAGVVQSPRYKIIEKKQPVAFWCNPISGHNTLYWYLQNLGQGPELLIRYENEEAVDDSQLPKDRFSAERLKGVDSTLKIQPAELGDSAVYLCASSLDGRAAGELFFGEGSRLTVL.

The genes are TRBV28 and TRBJ2-5; 7 bases match TRBD2. The CDR3 spans 16 residues. Germline CDR1 and CDR2: MDHEN and SYDVKM. The junction had 9 bases not matched to a gene; V was cut back by 4 bases and J by 1 base. The chain's CDR3 is CASSSSGTSSQETQYF. The CDR3 nucleotides read TGTGCCAGCAGTTCCAGCGGGACGTCCTCCCAAGAGACCCAGTACTTC.

J is TRBJ1-5 and V is TRBV6-5; 8 bases map to TRBD1. This CDR3 is built from 14 residues. Germline-derived CDR1 and CDR2 are MNHEY and SVGAGI. V shed 6 bases and J 6 bases; nucleotides not matched to a gene: 7. The CDR3 loop reads CASSQGQVTQPQHF. DNA of the CDR3: TGTGCCAGCAGCCAGGGACAGGTGACTCAGCCCCAGCATTTT.

The V and J genes are TRBV9 and TRBJ1-4; D unresolved. V lost 4 bases, J lost 5 bases, and 12 bases lay in between. The CDR3 is 14 residues long. Germline values: CDR1 SGDLS, CDR2 YYNGEE. For the CDR3, the DNA is TGTGCCAGCAGCTCGCCGGGGAAGAATGAAAAACTGTTTTTT. Amino acids: CASSSPGKNEKLFF.